The following is a T cell receptor beta chain sequence with its context. These data are taken from a study of blood T cell repertoires in COVID-19. Study background: Both acute and convalescent COVID-19 samples were obtained from the United States, Italy and Spain. From T cells, B-cell-depleted T cells, or PBMCs came the material, which was cDNA or gDNA.

With V trimmed by 2 bases and J by 6 bases, 4 bases remained unmatched. Germline V gives CDR1 SGHTA, CDR2 FQGTGA. The CDR3 consists of 15 residues. Authors' processing steps: Researchers report that nucleated cell counts were estimated from reference gene primer amplification. Data came from immunoSEQ multiplex PCR; TCRdb stores just in-frame clones and leaves some out. The V and J calls and clone size are taken from that table; D and trimming were inferred from the DNA. Of some 95,000 clones listed, about 80% are singletons. The sequence derives from a man in his 70s with acute or convalescent COVID-19. Sequencing was carried out using peripheral blood. The chain recombines TRBV7-3 with TRBJ2-2, with 9 bases lining up with TRBD2. The CDR3, as DNA: TGTGCCAGCAGCTTAGCAGCGGGGGGCCCCGGGGAGCTGTTTTTT. It translates to CASSLAAGGPGELFF.